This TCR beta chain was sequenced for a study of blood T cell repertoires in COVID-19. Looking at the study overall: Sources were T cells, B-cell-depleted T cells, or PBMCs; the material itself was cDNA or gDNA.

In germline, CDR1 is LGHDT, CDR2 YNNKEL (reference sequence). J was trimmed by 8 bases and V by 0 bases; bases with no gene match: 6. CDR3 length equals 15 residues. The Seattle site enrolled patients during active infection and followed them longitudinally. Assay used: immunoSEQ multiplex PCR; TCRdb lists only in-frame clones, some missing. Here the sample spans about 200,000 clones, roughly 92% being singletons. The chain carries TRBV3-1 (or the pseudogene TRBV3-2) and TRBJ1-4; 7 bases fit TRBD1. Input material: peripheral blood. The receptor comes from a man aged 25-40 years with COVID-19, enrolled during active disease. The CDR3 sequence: CASSQDKGQAEKLFF. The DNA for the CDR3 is TGTGCCAGCAGCCAAGATAAAGGACAGGCAGAAAAACTGTTTTTT.